This TCR beta chain was documented in a study of blood T cell repertoires in COVID-19 (dated by TCRdb to the early 2020s). Study-wide context: Samples from collaborators originated in the United States, Italy and Spain and spanned both the acute and convalescent phases of COVID-19. The material from the prospective study consisted of cDNA or gDNA derived from T cells, B-cell-depleted T cells, or PBMCs. Deeply sampled blood TCRbeta repertoires from subjects exposed to, actively infected with, or recovered from COVID-19 were included in the dataset. The repertoires were made available in a free public database intended to serve as a resource for research on the immune response to SARS-CoV-2. Samples came from the ongoing ImmuneRACE study (first 160 participants) plus 1,254 subjects from 6 global collaborators. Sample metadata almost always included a de-identified subject ID, COVID-19 status, age in years and sex. Where available, HLA class I and class II types were taken from metadata supplied by the sample provider and were not determined by assay-based typing. The paper's findings and limits, for the study overall: Clinical and demographic metadata were provided uncurated, with the amount varying by source and participant.

In regard to this clone: Its antigen is not yet known. No much larger clone is present one base from it, and per-base qualities are unavailable.

V loses 4 bases, J loses 7 bases, and the germline ends lie 10 bases apart. CDR1 is given as LGHNA and CDR2 as YNFKEQ, both from the germline V gene. The CDR3 spans 12 residues, from the cysteine through the phenylalanine. Only the CDR3 region is kept as DNA, spanning 36 bases read in frame from base 1. The immunoSEQ Assay, a bias-controlled multiplex PCR, was used to amplify TCRbeta CDR3 regions from genomic DNA. The original pipeline was this. The number of nucleated cells in each sample was estimated by amplification of reference gene primers within the assay. Sequence reads were collapsed and filtered to measure the absolute abundance of every unique TCRbeta CDR3 rearrangement. For each sample, productive Simpson clonality was calculated as the square root of Simpson's diversity index over productive rearrangements. The source is immuneACCESS, and TCRdb retained only in-frame sequences with V and J called. Part of the clones is not carried over; for the studies checked, unresolved V genes explain less than half of this, and the remainder is unexplained. D and trimming were read from the DNA, whereas the V and J calls and clone size are those reported in that table. This sample holds roughly 25,000 clones; around four fifths were observed only once. The ten largest clonotypes hold approximately 2.7% of the sample.

At one collaborating source in Seattle, patients were enrolled during active infection and were followed longitudinally through the course of disease. Collaborating institutions collected whole blood in K2EDTA tubes following their own protocols. For TCRbeta analysis, collaborators shipped samples as frozen whole blood, isolated PBMCs, or DNA extracted from either of those sample types. The rearranged segments are TRBV4-2 and TRBJ1-1; the best D guess is TRBD1, with 5 bases matching. The sample taken for sequencing was peripheral blood. This TCR was sampled from a woman in her sixties or seventies with COVID-19, enrolled during active disease. The DNA sequence is as follows: TGTGCCAGCAGCCTTCGGAGGGGTGAAGCTTTCTTT. Its protein is CASSLRRGEAFF.